This T cell receptor (beta chain) stems from a study of cytomegalovirus exposure and HLA in healthy donors. Study findings and constraints: Some V segments could not be told apart, so they were left out, TRBV6-2 and TRBV6-3 among them. An analysis that was carried out later associated 16,951 TCR beta sequences with HLA alleles at 0.05 false discovery rate.

To note about this clone: What it recognizes is unknown.

CDR1 and CDR2 (germline): LNHDA, SQIVND (reference sequence). J was trimmed by 2 bases and V by 4 bases; bases with no gene match: 6. The CDR3 consists of 16 residues. This PCR relied on a set of 60 Vbeta primers and 13 Jbeta primers. The method was immunoSEQ multiplex PCR; TCRdb's version includes in-frame clones alone and lacks a portion of them. The data hold more than 100,000 clones, with roughly 79% observed a single time. V usage is TRBV19 and J usage is TRBJ2-7, with 12 positions matching TRBD2. Sequencing was carried out using PBMCs. This TCR was recovered from a woman between 40 and 50 years old in good health and CMV-seronegative. The CDR3 sequence: CASSRTSGGYTYEQYF. CDR3 coding DNA: TGTGCCAGTAGTAGAACTAGCGGGGGGTATACCTACGAGCAGTACTTC.